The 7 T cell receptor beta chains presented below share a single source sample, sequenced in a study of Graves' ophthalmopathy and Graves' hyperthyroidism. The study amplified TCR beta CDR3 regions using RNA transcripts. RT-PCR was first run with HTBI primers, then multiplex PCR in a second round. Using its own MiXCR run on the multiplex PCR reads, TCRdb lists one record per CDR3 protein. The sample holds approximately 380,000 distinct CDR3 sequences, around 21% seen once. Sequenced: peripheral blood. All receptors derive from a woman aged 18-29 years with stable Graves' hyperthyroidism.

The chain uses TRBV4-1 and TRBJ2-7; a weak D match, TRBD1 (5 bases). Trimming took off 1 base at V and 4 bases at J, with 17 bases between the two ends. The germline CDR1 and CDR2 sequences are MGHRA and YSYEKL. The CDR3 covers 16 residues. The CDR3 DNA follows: TGCGCCAGCAGCCAAGGGATCAGGGTGATGGGGTACGAGCAGTACTTC. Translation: CASSQGIRVMGYEQYF.

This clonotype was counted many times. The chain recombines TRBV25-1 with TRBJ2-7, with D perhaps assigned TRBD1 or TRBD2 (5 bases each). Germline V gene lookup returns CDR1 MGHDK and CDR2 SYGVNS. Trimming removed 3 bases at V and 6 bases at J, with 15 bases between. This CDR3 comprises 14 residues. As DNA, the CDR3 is TGTGCCAGCAGTGATGCAGGGACCCGGGGCGAGCAGTACTTC. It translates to CASSDAGTRGEQYF.

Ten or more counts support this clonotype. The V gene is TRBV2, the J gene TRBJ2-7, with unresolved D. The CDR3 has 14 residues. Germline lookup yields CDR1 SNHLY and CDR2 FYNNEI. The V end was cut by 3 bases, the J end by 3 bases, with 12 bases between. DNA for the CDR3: TGTGCCAGCAGTGAGGGTCCCAGACACTACGAGCAGTACTTC. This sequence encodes CASSEGPRHYEQYF.

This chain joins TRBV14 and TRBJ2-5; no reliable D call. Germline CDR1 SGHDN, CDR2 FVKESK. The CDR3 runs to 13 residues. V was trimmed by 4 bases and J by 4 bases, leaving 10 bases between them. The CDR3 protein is CASSLPLGETQYF. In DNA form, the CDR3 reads TGTGCCAGCAGCCTTCCCTTAGGAGAGACCCAGTACTTC.

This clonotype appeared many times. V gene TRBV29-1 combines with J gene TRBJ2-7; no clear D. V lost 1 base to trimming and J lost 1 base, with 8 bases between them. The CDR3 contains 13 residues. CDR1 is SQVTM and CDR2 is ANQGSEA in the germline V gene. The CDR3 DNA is TGCAGCGTTGAAGGTGGTAGATCCTACGAGCAGTACTTC. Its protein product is CSVEGGRSYEQYF.

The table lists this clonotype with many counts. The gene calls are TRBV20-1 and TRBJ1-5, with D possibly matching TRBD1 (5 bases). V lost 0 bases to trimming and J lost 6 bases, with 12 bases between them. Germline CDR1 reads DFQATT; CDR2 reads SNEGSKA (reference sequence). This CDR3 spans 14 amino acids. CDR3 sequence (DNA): TGCAGTGCTAGAGATTCACAGGCGAGTCAGCCCCAGCATTTT. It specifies CSARDSQASQPQHF.

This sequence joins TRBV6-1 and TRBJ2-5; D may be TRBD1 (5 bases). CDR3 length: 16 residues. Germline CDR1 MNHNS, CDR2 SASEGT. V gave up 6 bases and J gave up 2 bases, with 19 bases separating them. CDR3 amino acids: CASRGLSRTIQETQYF. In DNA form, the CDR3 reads TGTGCCAGCAGGGGCCTCTCTCGGACAATTCAAGAGACCCAGTACTTC.